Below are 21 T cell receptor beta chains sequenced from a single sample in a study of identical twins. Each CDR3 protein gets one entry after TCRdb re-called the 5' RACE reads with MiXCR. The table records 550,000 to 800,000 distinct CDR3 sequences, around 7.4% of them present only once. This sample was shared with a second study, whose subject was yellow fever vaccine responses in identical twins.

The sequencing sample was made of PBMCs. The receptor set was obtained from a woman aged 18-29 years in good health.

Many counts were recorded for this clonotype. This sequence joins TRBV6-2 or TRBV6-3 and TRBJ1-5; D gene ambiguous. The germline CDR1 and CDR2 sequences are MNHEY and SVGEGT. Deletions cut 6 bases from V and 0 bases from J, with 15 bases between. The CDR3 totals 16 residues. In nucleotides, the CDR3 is TGTGCCAGCAGATCGACCGGGCTTTATAGCAATCAGCCCCAGCATTTT. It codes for CASRSTGLYSNQPQHF.

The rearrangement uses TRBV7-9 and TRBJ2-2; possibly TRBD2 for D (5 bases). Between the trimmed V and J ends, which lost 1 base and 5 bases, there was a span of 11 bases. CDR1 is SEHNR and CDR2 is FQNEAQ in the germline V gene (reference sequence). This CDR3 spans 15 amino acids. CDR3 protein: CASSLEGAVTGELFF. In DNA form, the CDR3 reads TGTGCCAGCAGCTTAGAAGGAGCGGTGACCGGGGAGCTGTTTTTT.

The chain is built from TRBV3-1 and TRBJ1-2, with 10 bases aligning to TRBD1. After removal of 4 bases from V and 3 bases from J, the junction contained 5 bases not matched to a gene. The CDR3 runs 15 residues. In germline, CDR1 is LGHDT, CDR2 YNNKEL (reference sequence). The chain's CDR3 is CASSRPTGGDYGYTF. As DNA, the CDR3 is TGTGCCAGCAGCCGACCGACAGGGGGCGACTATGGCTACACCTTC.

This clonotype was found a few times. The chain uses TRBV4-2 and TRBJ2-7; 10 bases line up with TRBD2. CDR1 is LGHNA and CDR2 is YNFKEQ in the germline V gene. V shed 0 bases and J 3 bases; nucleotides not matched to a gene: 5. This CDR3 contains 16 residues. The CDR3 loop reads CASSQEPSGSSYEQYF. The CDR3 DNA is TGTGCCAGCAGCCAAGAGCCTAGCGGGAGTAGCTACGAGCAGTACTTC.

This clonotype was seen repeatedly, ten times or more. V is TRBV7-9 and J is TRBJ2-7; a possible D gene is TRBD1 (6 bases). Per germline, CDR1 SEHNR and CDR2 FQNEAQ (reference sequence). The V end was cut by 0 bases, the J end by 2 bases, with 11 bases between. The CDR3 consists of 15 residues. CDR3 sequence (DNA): TGTGCCAGCAGCTTAGCCGGCAGGGGAACCTACGAGCAGTACTTC. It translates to CASSLAGRGTYEQYF.

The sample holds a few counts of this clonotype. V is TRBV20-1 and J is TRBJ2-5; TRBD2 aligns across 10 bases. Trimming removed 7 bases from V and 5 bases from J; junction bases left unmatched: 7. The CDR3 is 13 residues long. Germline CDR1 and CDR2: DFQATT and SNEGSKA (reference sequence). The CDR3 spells CSGASGRFETQYF. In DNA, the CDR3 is TGCAGTGGGGCTAGCGGGAGATTTGAGACCCAGTACTTC.

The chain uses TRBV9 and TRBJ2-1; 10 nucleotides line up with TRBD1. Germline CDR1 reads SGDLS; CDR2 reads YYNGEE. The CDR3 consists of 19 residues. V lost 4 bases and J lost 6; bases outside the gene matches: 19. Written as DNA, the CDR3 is TGTGCCAGCAGCCCAATCGGACAGGGGGGGCGTTTGAGGGTCAATGAGCAGTTCTTC. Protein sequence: CASSPIGQGGRLRVNEQFF. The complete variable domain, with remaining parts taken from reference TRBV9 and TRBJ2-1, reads DSGVTQTPKHLITATGQRVTLRCSPRSGDLSVYWYQQSLDQGLQFLIQYYNGEERAKGNILERFSAQQFPDLHSELNLSSLELGDSALYFCASSPIGQGGRLRVNEQFFGPGTRLTVL.

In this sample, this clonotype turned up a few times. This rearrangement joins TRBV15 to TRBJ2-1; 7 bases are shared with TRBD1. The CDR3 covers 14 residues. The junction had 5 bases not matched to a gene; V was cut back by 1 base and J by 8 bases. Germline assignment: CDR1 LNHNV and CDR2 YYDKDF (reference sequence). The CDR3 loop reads CATSRGGQEHEQFF. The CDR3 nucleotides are TGTGCCACCAGCAGAGGCGGACAGGAGCATGAGCAGTTCTTC.

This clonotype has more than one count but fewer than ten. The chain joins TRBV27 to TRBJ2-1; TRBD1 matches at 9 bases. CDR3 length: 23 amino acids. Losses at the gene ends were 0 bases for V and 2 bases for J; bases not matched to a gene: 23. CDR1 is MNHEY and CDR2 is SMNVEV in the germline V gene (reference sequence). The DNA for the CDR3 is TGTGCCAGCAGTTTATCGATAAAGGACTGGGACAGGGTTAAGTTACACCCCTACAATGAGCAGTTCTTC. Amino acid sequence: CASSLSIKDWDRVKLHPYNEQFF.

CDR3 in DNA: TGTGCCAGCAGTTCCGAGAGCGGGAGGTACGGTGAGCAGTTCTTC. Translating it yields CASSSESGRYGEQFF. This chain uses TRBV12-3 or TRBV12-4 with TRBJ2-1; TRBD2 aligns across 9 bases. J lost 9 bases, V lost 4 bases, and 10 bases had no gene match. The CDR3 has 15 residues.

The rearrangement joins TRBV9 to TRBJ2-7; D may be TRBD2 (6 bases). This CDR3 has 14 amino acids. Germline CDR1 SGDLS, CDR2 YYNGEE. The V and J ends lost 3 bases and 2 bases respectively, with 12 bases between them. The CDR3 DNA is TGTGCCAGCAGCGCTCAAGCGGGTACCTACGAGCAGTACTTC. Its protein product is CASSAQAGTYEQYF. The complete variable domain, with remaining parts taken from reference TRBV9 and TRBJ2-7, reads DSGVTQTPKHLITATGQRVTLRCSPRSGDLSVYWYQQSLDQGLQFLIQYYNGEERAKGNILERFSAQQFPDLHSELNLSSLELGDSALYFCASSAQAGTYEQYFGPGTRLTVT.

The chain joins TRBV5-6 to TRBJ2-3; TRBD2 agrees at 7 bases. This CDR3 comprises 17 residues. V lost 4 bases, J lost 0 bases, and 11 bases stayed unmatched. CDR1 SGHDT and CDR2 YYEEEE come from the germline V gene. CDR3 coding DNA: TGTGCCAGCAGCACACAACTAGCGACTCCTAGCACAGATACGCAGTATTTT. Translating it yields CASSTQLATPSTDTQYF.

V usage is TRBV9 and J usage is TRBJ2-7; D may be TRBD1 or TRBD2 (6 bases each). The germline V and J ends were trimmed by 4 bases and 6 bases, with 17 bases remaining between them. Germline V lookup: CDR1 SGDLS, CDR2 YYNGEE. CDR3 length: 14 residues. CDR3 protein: CASSSGGGPGEQYF. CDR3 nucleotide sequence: TGTGCCAGCAGCTCCGGTGGGGGGCCCGGCGAGCAGTACTTC.

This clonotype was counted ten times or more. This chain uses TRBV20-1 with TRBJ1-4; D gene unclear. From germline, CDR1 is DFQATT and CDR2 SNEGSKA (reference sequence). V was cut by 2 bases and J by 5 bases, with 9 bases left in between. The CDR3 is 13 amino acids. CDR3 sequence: CSARSDYNEKLFF. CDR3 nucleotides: TGCAGTGCTAGATCGGACTACAATGAAAAACTGTTTTTT.

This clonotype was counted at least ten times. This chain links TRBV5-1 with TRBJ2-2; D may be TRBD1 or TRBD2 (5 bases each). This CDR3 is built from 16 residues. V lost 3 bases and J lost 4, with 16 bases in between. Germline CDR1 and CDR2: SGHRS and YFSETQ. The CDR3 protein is CASSSQRGALTGELFF. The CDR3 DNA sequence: TGCGCCAGCAGCTCCCAGAGAGGGGCCCTCACCGGGGAGCTGTTTTTT.

The CDR3 loop reads CSATGTSAGGELFF. CDR3 sequence (DNA): TGCAGTGCAACCGGGACTAGCGCTGGCGGGGAGCTGTTTTTT. The rearrangement joins TRBV20-1 to TRBJ2-2, with 10 positions matching TRBD2. V was clipped by 6 bases and J by 7 bases; unmatched bases: 8. The length of the CDR3 is 14 residues. From germline, CDR1 is DFQATT and CDR2 SNEGSKA (reference sequence).

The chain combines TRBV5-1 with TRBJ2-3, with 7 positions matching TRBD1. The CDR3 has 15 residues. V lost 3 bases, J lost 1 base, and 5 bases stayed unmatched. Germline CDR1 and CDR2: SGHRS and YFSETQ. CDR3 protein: CASSWDSPRTDTQYF. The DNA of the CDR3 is TGCGCCAGCAGCTGGGACAGCCCGCGCACAGATACGCAGTATTTT. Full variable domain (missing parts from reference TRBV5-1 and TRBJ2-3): KAGVTQTPRYLIKTRGQQVTLSCSPISGHRSVSWYQQTPGQGLQFLFEYFSETQRNKGNFPGRFSGRQFSNSRSEMNVSTLELGDSALYLCASSWDSPRTDTQYFGPGTRLTVL.

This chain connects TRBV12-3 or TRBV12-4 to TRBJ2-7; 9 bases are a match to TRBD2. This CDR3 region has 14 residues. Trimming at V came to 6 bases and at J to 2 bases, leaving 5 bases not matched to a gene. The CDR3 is CASRSSGEAYEQYF. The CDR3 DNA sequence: TGTGCCAGCAGGTCTAGCGGGGAGGCCTACGAGCAGTACTTC.

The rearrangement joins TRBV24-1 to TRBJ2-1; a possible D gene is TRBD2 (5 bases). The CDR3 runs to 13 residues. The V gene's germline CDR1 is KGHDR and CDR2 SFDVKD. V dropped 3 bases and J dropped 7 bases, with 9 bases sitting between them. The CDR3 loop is CATSDGRLNEQFF. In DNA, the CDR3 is TGTGCCACCAGTGATGGCCGACTAAATGAGCAGTTCTTC.

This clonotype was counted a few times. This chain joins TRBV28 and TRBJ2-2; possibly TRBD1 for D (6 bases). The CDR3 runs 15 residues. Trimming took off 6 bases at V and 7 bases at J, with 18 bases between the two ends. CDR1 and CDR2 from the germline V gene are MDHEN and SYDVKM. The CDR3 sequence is CASRPQDRFYGELFF. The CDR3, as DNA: TGTGCCAGCAGACCTCAGGACAGATTCTACGGGGAGCTGTTTTTT.

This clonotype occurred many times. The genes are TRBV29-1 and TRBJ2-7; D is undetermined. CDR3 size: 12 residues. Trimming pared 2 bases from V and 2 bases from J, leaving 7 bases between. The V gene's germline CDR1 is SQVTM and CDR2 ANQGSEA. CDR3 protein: CSVEIGPYEQYF. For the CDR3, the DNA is TGCAGCGTTGAAATAGGCCCCTACGAGCAGTACTTC.